Below are 6 T cell receptor beta chains sequenced from a single sample in a study of blood T cell repertoires in COVID-19. Libraries were prepared by immunoSEQ multiplex PCR; TCRdb keeps only in-frame clonotypes and omits some of them. The table records 78,000 or so clones, 65% to 90% of them present only once. Input material: peripheral blood. The receptors here all came from a woman in her sixties or seventies with acute or convalescent COVID-19.

The chain employs TRBV4-1 and TRBJ1-4; 8 bases are shared with TRBD1. Unmatched junction bases numbered 10, after V lost 3 bases and J lost 7 bases. This CDR3 contains 16 residues. The germline V gene encodes CDR1 MGHRA and CDR2 YSYEKL. The CDR3 is CASSQGDRGGGEKLFF. CDR3 bases: TGCGCCAGCAGCCAGGGTGACAGGGGTGGAGGTGAAAAACTGTTTTTT.

The chain carries TRBV27 and TRBJ2-7, with D maybe TRBD2 (5 bases). Germline loops: CDR1 MNHEY, CDR2 SMNVEV (reference sequence). Trimming cost V 5 bases and J 4 bases, with 12 bases left between them. The CDR3 contains 13 residues. In nucleotides, the CDR3 is TGTGCCAGCAGTGGTTTAGAGGGTTACGAGCAGTACTTC. This encodes CASSGLEGYEQYF.

The chain employs TRBV19 and TRBJ1-2; perhaps TRBD1 as D (6 bases). CDR1 is LNHDA, CDR2 SQIVND, per germline (reference sequence). Trimming took 1 base from V and 7 from J, leaving 13 bases between them. There are 14 residues in the CDR3. In DNA, the CDR3 is TGTGCCAGTAGTATAGCGGGGGGGCCCGGTGGCTACACCTTC. Protein product: CASSIAGGPGGYTF.

This chain links TRBV5-4 with TRBJ1-1, with a weak D call TRBD1 (6 bases). Germline-derived CDR1 and CDR2 are SGHNT and YYREEE (reference sequence). The CDR3 has 13 amino acids. V dropped 4 bases and J dropped 1 base, with 8 bases sitting between them. The CDR3 sequence is CASSVTGNTEAFF. In DNA form, the CDR3 reads TGTGCCAGCAGCGTGACAGGGAACACTGAAGCTTTCTTT.

The chain combines TRBV19 with TRBJ1-4; unclear D gene. CDR3 length: 14 residues. Trimming pared 5 bases from V and 3 bases from J, leaving 10 bases between. Germline V CDR1 and CDR2: LNHDA, SQIVND (reference sequence). In DNA, the CDR3 is TGTGCCAGTAGTCGGGGTTATCCTAATGAAAAACTGTTTTTT. Its protein is CASSRGYPNEKLFF.

This chain links TRBV9 with TRBJ2-1; 12 bases fit TRBD2. From germline, CDR1 is SGDLS and CDR2 YYNGEE. The J segment lost 3 bases and the V segment lost 6 bases, leaving 4 bases of the junction unmatched. The CDR3 runs to 15 residues. The chain's CDR3 is CASNLGLAGYNEQFF. The CDR3 nucleotides read TGTGCCAGCAACCTGGGACTAGCGGGCTACAATGAGCAGTTCTTC.